Following are 18 T cell receptor beta chains from one sample sequenced in a study of blood T cells in healthy people across ages (dated by TCRdb to about 2015). The library was produced with 5' RACE. Sequencing took place on an Illumina HiSeq 2500. A second about 7 to 12 cycle PCR used a sample-barcoded 5' primer and a J-beta primer mix. The raw public data were reprocessed by TCRdb itself: fastp quality trimming at Q25, MiXCR clonotype calling, in-frame beta chains only. When rows share a CDR3 protein, they turn into one entry using the most common DNA and genes. This sample is represented by hundreds of thousands of distinct CDR3 sequences; approximately 53% of them were singletons. The leading ten clones occupy roughly 24% of the sample. The sample consisted of blood. All receptors derive from a man aged 40-49 years in good health.

This rearrangement joins TRBV7-6 to TRBJ2-2; 10 positions match TRBD2. The CDR3 is 16 residues long. V was clipped by 2 bases and J by 8 bases; unmatched bases: 8. Germline CDR1 is SGHVS and CDR2 is FNYEAQ. CDR3 residues: CASSLPRSGGRGELFF. The CDR3 nucleotides are TGTGCCAGCAGCTTACCACGTAGCGGGGGGCGAGGGGAGCTGTTTTTT.

This rearrangement joins TRBV6-5 to TRBJ2-3, with TRBD2 as a possible D gene (5 bases). The length of the CDR3 is 18 residues. Trimming took 0 bases from V and 0 from J, leaving 16 bases between them. The V gene's germline CDR1 is MNHEY and CDR2 SVGAGI. The CDR3 DNA reads TGTGCCAGCAGTTACTCGAGGGCGCCCGTCCCCAGCACAGATACGCAGTATTTT. This translates into CASSYSRAPVPSTDTQYF.

The chain has TRBV18 and TRBJ2-3, with D possibly being TRBD1 (5 bases). CDR1 is KGHSH and CDR2 is LQKENI in the germline V gene. Trimming removed 2 bases at V and 2 bases at J, with 14 bases between. The CDR3 runs to 16 residues. The CDR3 reads CASSPVTAGLTDTQYF. The CDR3 DNA sequence: TGTGCCAGCTCACCAGTGACAGCCGGTCTCACAGATACGCAGTATTTT.

This clonotype was picked up a small number of times. The V gene is TRBV29-1, the J gene TRBJ2-7; D gene unclear. This CDR3 has 15 residues. The V end lost 0 bases, the J end lost 2 bases, and 14 bases lay between the germline ends. CDR1 is SQVTM, CDR2 ANQGSEA, per germline. The CDR3 DNA follows: TGCAGCGTTGAAGATGTATCTAGTCTCACCTACGAGCAGTACTTC. The encoded protein is CSVEDVSSLTYEQYF.

Notes on this clonotype: This may come from a read error, since a much larger clone is one base off. Written as DNA, the CDR3 is TGCAGCGTTGAAACAGGGCCGAATTCACCCCCCCACTTT. Its translation: CSVETGPNSPPHF. The chain couples TRBV29-1 to TRBJ1-6; the D gene is possibly TRBD1 (6 bases). Looked up from germline, CDR1 is SQVTM and CDR2 is ANQGSEA. The CDR3 length is 13 residues.

This chain uses TRBV7-3 with TRBJ2-7, with no clear D. The J call is doubtful: the DNA matches TRBJ2-5 better. This CDR3 region has 13 residues. CDR1 is SGHTA and CDR2 is FQGTGA in the germline V gene. The chain's CDR3 is CASSSPNEETQYF. CDR3 bases: TGTGCCAGCAGCTCCCCAAACGAGGAGACCCAGTACTTC.

This clonotype was seen more than once but under ten times. The genes are TRBV7-2 and TRBJ2-5; 8 bases align to TRBD2. Germline CDR1 is SGHTA and CDR2 is FQGNSA. This CDR3 is built from 15 residues. With 1 base clipped from V and 4 bases from J, the junction kept 5 bases outside the gene matches. DNA for the CDR3: TGTGCCAGCAGCTTAGTAAGCGGGAGCTTAGAGACCCAGTACTTC. Encoded protein: CASSLVSGSLETQYF.

This clonotype was seen a handful of times. J is TRBJ2-3 and V is TRBV6-2 or TRBV6-3; no reliable D call. This CDR3 is 17 amino acids long. Germline-derived CDR1 and CDR2 are MNHEY and SVGEGT. V lost 2 bases, J lost 9 bases, and 24 bases lay in between. CDR3 region: CASSYGSAIIRLLTQYF. In DNA form, the CDR3 reads TGTGCCAGCAGTTACGGTTCGGCAATAATTCGTTTACTGACGCAGTATTTT.

The V and J genes are TRBV9 and TRBJ1-1; no clear D. Germline V gene sequence: CDR1 SGDLS, CDR2 YYNGEE. V was shortened by 6 bases and J by 2 bases, with 14 bases between the two germline ends. CDR3 size: 14 residues. CDR3 in amino acids: CASTYLPVNTEAFF. DNA of the CDR3: TGTGCCAGCACCTACCTGCCGGTTAACACTGAAGCTTTCTTT.

This clonotype was found a few times. The rearrangement joins TRBV5-1 to TRBJ2-3; D is unresolved. V gave up 5 bases and J gave up 2 bases, with 12 bases separating them. The CDR3 spans 14 residues. CDR1 and CDR2 (germline): SGHRS, YFSETQ. CDR3: CASSSLQTTDTQYF. For the CDR3, the DNA is TGCGCCAGCAGTTCCCTTCAGACCACAGATACGCAGTATTTT. Looking up the rest from reference TRBV5-1 and TRBJ2-3 gives the full variable domain: KAGVTQTPRYLIKTRGQQVTLSCSPISGHRSVSWYQQTPGQGLQFLFEYFSETQRNKGNFPGRFSGRQFSNSRSEMNVSTLELGDSALYLCASSSLQTTDTQYFGPGTRLTVL.

The V call is TRBV3-1, the J call TRBJ2-3, with TRBD2 matching 13 bases. V lost 2 bases and J lost 4; bases outside the gene matches: 6. The CDR3 has 17 amino acids. Looked up from germline, CDR1 is LGHDT and CDR2 is YNNKEL (reference sequence). The CDR3 DNA is TGTGCCAGCAGCCAACGACTAGCGGGGGGCCTTCCAGATACGCAGTATTTT. Translation gives CASSQRLAGGLPDTQYF.

The chain combines TRBV5-1 with TRBJ2-5; D call uncertain. The V end was cut by 0 bases, the J end by 2 bases, with 11 bases between. Germline V gene lookup returns CDR1 SGHRS and CDR2 YFSETQ. The CDR3 length is 15 residues. CDR3 protein: CASSLVGSNQETQYF. The DNA for the CDR3 is TGCGCCAGCAGCTTGGTCGGGTCCAATCAAGAGACCCAGTACTTC.

The CDR3 region is CASSQDSWRGVYKSYEQYF. DNA for the CDR3: TGTGCCAGCAGCCAAGATTCTTGGCGGGGCGTCTATAAATCCTACGAGCAGTACTTC. This sequence joins TRBV3-1 and TRBJ2-7, with D possibly matching TRBD2 (6 bases). CDR3 length: 19 amino acids. CDR1 and CDR2 (germline): LGHDT, YNNKEL (reference sequence). Trimming left V 0 bases short and J 1 base short, with 22 bases between.

The rearrangement joins TRBV12-3 or TRBV12-4 to TRBJ2-3, with TRBD2 matching 9 bases. The V segment lost 2 bases and the J segment 2 bases; nucleotides outside the gene matches: 2. The CDR3 runs to 15 residues. CDR3 region: CASSLSGGYTDTQYF. CDR3 in DNA: TGTGCCAGCAGTTTAAGCGGGGGGTACACAGATACGCAGTATTTT.

V usage is TRBV3-1 and J usage is TRBJ2-2; 9 positions match TRBD2. Germline V gene data show CDR1 as LGHDT and CDR2 as YNNKEL (reference sequence). The CDR3 is 16 amino acids. Losses at the gene ends were 2 bases for V and 2 bases for J; bases not matched to a gene: 3. For the CDR3, the DNA is TGTGCCAGCAGCCAAACAGCGGGGGGAAACACCGGGGAGCTGTTTTTT. Translating it yields CASSQTAGGNTGELFF.

The chain recombines TRBV6-5 with TRBJ2-2; a possible D gene is TRBD1 (5 bases). The CDR3 runs 16 residues. Deletions cut 0 bases from V and 1 base from J, with 9 bases between. From germline, CDR1 is MNHEY and CDR2 SVGAGI. The chain's CDR3 is CASSYSKQENTGELFF. Here the CDR3 DNA reads TGTGCCAGCAGTTACTCGAAACAGGAGAACACCGGGGAGCTGTTTTTT.

This clonotype occurred a few times. The chain combines TRBV12-3 or TRBV12-4 with TRBJ2-7; TRBD1 agrees at 8 bases. The J call could be wrong; TRBJ2-5 is a better fit for the DNA end. The CDR3 runs to 15 residues. CDR3 nucleotide sequence: TGTGCCAGCAGCCCCCGGACAGGGAGCGGAGAGACCCAGTACTTC. Protein sequence: CASSPRTGSGETQYF.

This rearrangement joins TRBV12-5 to TRBJ2-7, with TRBD1 as a possible D gene (6 bases). CDR1 and CDR2 from the germline V gene are LGHNT and FRNRAP. There are 14 residues in the CDR3. V lost 6 bases and J 5 bases, leaving 17 bases between the germline ends. CDR3 DNA: TGTGCTAGTGGAATACCGGACAGTGGGAACGAGCAGTACTTC. This gives the protein CASGIPDSGNEQYF.